The 12 T cell receptor beta chains listed next were all sequenced from one sample in a study of blood T cells in healthy people across ages. Then a second PCR, running about 6 to 12 cycles, was carried out with a sample-barcoded 5' primer and a J-beta primer mix. One entry per CDR3 protein results from TCRdb running MiXCR on the 5' RACE reads. The repertoire holds 710,000 or so distinct CDR3 sequences, with around a fifth as singletons. Sequenced: blood. These receptors came from a man between 65 and 79 years old in good health.

CDR3 DNA: TGTGCCAGCAGCTCCGAGACAGGATTCACAGATACGCAGTATTTT. Residues: CASSSETGFTDTQYF. The V and J genes are TRBV11-2 and TRBJ2-3, with D possibly matching TRBD1 (6 bases). In germline, CDR1 is SGHAT, CDR2 FQNNGV. The CDR3 sequence is 15 residues long. Trimming stripped 4 bases from V and 2 bases from J, with 13 bases between.

This chain uses TRBV20-1 with TRBJ2-5; D unclear. The germline CDR1 and CDR2 sequences are DFQATT and SNEGSKA (reference sequence). V lost 5 bases to trimming and J lost 0 bases, with 10 bases between them. The CDR3 loop spans 13 amino acids. The CDR3 region is CSAEQRYQETQYF. The CDR3 nucleotides read TGCAGTGCTGAACAGCGCTACCAAGAGACCCAGTACTTC.

The chain carries TRBV7-2 and TRBJ1-2, with 8 bases that match TRBD1. The CDR3 is 14 residues long. With V trimmed by 5 bases and J by 8 bases, 10 bases remained unmatched. Looked up from germline, CDR1 is SGHTA and CDR2 is FQGNSA. In DNA form, the CDR3 reads TGTGCCAGCAGCACAAACAGGGGGGGGGAAGGCTACACCTTC. This sequence encodes CASSTNRGGEGYTF.

This chain uses TRBV20-1 with TRBJ2-2, with 7 positions matching TRBD2. Germline CDR1 is DFQATT and CDR2 is SNEGSKA (reference sequence). The junction had 3 bases not matched to a gene; V was cut back by 0 bases and J by 5 bases. The length of the CDR3 is 14 residues. Here the CDR3 reads CSARERTSTGELFF. CDR3 DNA: TGCAGTGCTAGAGAGCGGACTAGTACCGGGGAGCTGTTTTTT.

The J gene is TRBJ2-7, the V gene TRBV20-1; a weak D match, TRBD1 (5 bases). Germline CDR1 reads DFQATT; CDR2 reads SNEGSKA (reference sequence). The CDR3 is 12 residues long. V gave up 4 bases and J gave up 0 bases, with 7 bases separating them. CDR3 DNA sequence: TGCAGTGCTAAGGACAACTCCTACGAGCAGTACTTC. Translated: CSAKDNSYEQYF.

This clonotype has more than one count but fewer than ten. The chain joins TRBV12-3 or TRBV12-4 to TRBJ1-4; 7 nucleotides align to TRBD1. V gave up 7 bases and J gave up 8 bases; unmatched junction bases: 10. This CDR3 comprises 14 residues. CDR3 nucleotide sequence: TGTGCCAGCAAATATACAGGGGAGCGGGAAAAACTGTTTTTT. Protein sequence: CASKYTGEREKLFF.

The chain combines TRBV12-3 or TRBV12-4 with TRBJ1-4; 9 nucleotides match TRBD1. The CDR3 loop spans 15 amino acids. V lost 5 bases to trimming and J lost 7 bases; unmatched junction nucleotides: 8. CDR3 in amino acids: CASSPPGTGREKLFF. In nucleotides, the CDR3 is TGTGCCAGCAGTCCGCCCGGGACAGGGCGTGAAAAACTGTTTTTT.

This clonotype was observed a few times. The chain employs TRBV10-3 and TRBJ2-7, with 12 bases that match TRBD2. The CDR3 covers 14 residues. The junction had 5 bases not matched to a gene; V was cut back by 5 bases and J by 6 bases. CDR1 ENHRY and CDR2 SYGVKD come from the germline V gene. CDR3 in DNA: TGTGCCATCAGTACTGGACTAGCGGGACCCGAGCAGTACGTC. It is translated as CAISTGLAGPEQYV.

This clonotype was seen a handful of times. The rearrangement links TRBV20-1 to TRBJ2-7; perhaps TRBD2 as D (6 bases). Trimming removed 0 bases from V and 7 bases from J, with 10 bases in between. Germline V gene lookup returns CDR1 DFQATT and CDR2 SNEGSKA (reference sequence). The CDR3 sequence is 12 residues long. The CDR3 spells CSARDLGGEQYF. CDR3 bases: TGCAGTGCTAGAGATTTGGGGGGTGAGCAGTACTTC.

This clonotype occurred a few times. The chain employs TRBV20-1 and TRBJ1-2, with D uncertain. V was shortened by 5 bases and J by 6 bases, with 19 bases between the two germline ends. There are 14 residues in the CDR3. CDR1 and CDR2 from the germline V gene are DFQATT and SNEGSKA (reference sequence). In DNA, the CDR3 is TGCAGTGCTCGGCTCCGGCCAGGCGACAATGGCTACACCTTC. It specifies CSARLRPGDNGYTF.

This chain connects TRBV9 to TRBJ2-2; D gene uncertain. The CDR3 contains 15 residues. V was shortened by 2 bases and J by 5 bases, with 13 bases between the two germline ends. The V gene's germline CDR1 is SGDLS and CDR2 YYNGEE. CDR3 coding DNA: TGTGCCAGCAGCGTGACCGTAGCCCTTACCGGGGAGCTGTTTTTT. Amino acid sequence: CASSVTVALTGELFF. Full variable domain (remainder filled in from reference TRBV9 and TRBJ2-2): DSGVTQTPKHLITATGQRVTLRCSPRSGDLSVYWYQQSLDQGLQFLIQYYNGEERAKGNILERFSAQQFPDLHSELNLSSLELGDSALYFCASSVTVALTGELFFGEGSRLTVL.

This clonotype was detected a few times. This chain links TRBV7-2 with TRBJ2-5; 9 positions agree with TRBD2. The last part of the DNA fits TRBJ2-7 better; the J call may be wrong. Germline V gives CDR1 SGHTA, CDR2 FQGNSA. The CDR3 runs to 19 residues. The CDR3 sequence: CASSLWSSGNHANSYEQYV. CDR3 bases: TGTGCCAGCAGCTTATGGTCTAGCGGGAACCACGCCAACTCCTACGAGCAGTACGTC.